The present entry profiles one TCR beta chain with its context. Its antigen is unknown. One end of the junction is discordant with germline, which a read error may explain. The data originate from a study of CD8 T cells in ankylosing spondylitis (dated by TCRdb to about 2017). Notes on the research overall: The study profiled T cell receptor beta repertoires in healthy donors and ankylosing spondylitis patients to find disease-linked TCR variants. Peripheral blood was sampled, and synovial fluid was additionally collected from ankylosing spondylitis patients. The full study cohort was made up of about 24 ankylosing spondylitis patients and 108 healthy donors.

General conclusions and limits of the study: The disease-linked clones were reported to be significantly enriched in matched synovial fluid samples from ankylosing spondylitis patients. A TCR beta motif made up of fewer than 10 highly homologous amino acid variants appeared to be characteristic of blood from ankylosing spondylitis patients. The disease-linked clones showed a CD8+ phenotype and occurred at relatively low frequencies in peripheral blood. Some motif variants were previously reported in synovial fluid and blood of reactive arthritis patients, suggesting common disease-initiation mechanisms.

The germline V gene supplies CDR1 MNHNS and CDR2 SASEGT. The CDR3, from cysteine to phenylalanine, totals 9 residues. Only the CDR3 region is kept as DNA, spanning 27 bases read in frame from base 1. The sequencing machine was an Illumina HiSeq 2500. Quantitative 5'-RACE with molecular barcodes was the method used to prepare the TCR beta libraries. The authors processed their data as follows. To identify disease-linked TCR variants, a new computational method was used, one built on a probabilistic model of VDJ rearrangement. Using fastp at Q25 and MiXCR, TCRdb reprocessed the public reads and kept productive beta chains. Every distinct CDR3 protein forms one entry, paired with its most common genes and DNA. These V and J calls derive from TCRdb rather than the authors' analysis. This sample is represented by roughly 700,000 distinct CDR3 sequences; over 15% of them were singletons. The biggest ten clones account for under 20% of the sample.

Input material: blood, either unsorted or a sorted T cell fraction (not recorded which). The sequence was collected from a male donor with ankylosing spondylitis. Here the chain combines TRBV6-1 and TRBJ1-1, with the D gene call left open. The CDR3: CASSEGGEF. The nucleotide sequence is TGTGCCAGCAGTGAAGGAGGTGAGTTT.